These T cell receptor beta chains were read from a single sample in a study of CD8 T cell repertoires and HIV-1 epitope variants. For these TCRs, the target antigens are not known. Assay used: immunoSEQ multiplex PCR; TCRdb lists only in-frame clones, some missing. The sample lists approximately 5,000 clones, around 70% seen once, with about 42% in the top ten. What was sequenced was cultured CD8+ T cells derived from PBMCs. These receptors were collected from a male donor with HIV. CDR3s leave out the opening cysteine and the closing phenylalanine or tryptophan. Rows give clone size only sometimes, using once, few, many, or a class for an expanded clone.

abundance: -
v_gene: TRBV13
CDR3aa: ASSAGQGAFYEQY

abundance: few
v_gene: TRBV13
CDR3aa: ASSDKGEKLF

abundance: -
v_gene: TRBV9
CDR3aa: ASSVDSGTSTDTQY

abundance: -
v_gene: TRBV27
CDR3aa: ASRLTGGNSPLH

abundance: -
v_gene: TRBV7-2
CDR3aa: ASSLGTLSSYEQY

abundance: -
v_gene: TRBV7-9
CDR3aa: ASSPPVRLGANYGYT

abundance: -
v_gene: TRBV10-3
CDR3aa: AIRPGLEETQY

abundance: once
v_gene: TRBV7-2
CDR3aa: ASSGWSNPYEQY

abundance: few
v_gene: TRBV28
CDR3aa: ASSPLANYEQY

abundance: -
v_gene: TRBV7-7
CDR3aa: ASSLENGAGELF

abundance: -
v_gene: TRBV27
CDR3aa: ASMSVAGVGEQF

abundance: once
v_gene: TRBV9
CDR3aa: ASSYGQGNSEQY

abundance: few
v_gene: TRBV4-1
CDR3aa: ASSQDLGLGEQY

abundance: once
v_gene: TRBV7-9
CDR3aa: ASSPRQPQETQY

abundance: -
v_gene: TRBV19
CDR3aa: ASSRDRGGNTEAF

abundance: -
v_gene: TRBV7-9
CDR3aa: ASSPVQGSYEQY

abundance: -
v_gene: TRBV28
CDR3aa: ASSLEYNEQF

abundance: -
v_gene: TRBV7-3
CDR3aa: ASSQAPNYEQY

abundance: -
v_gene: TRBV5-1
CDR3aa: ASSLSPGELF

abundance: -
v_gene: TRBV27
CDR3aa: ASSLRGANYGYT

abundance: few
v_gene: TRBV28
CDR3aa: ASTPPRGKLF

abundance: -
v_gene: TRBV6-5
CDR3aa: ASSRGISGEQY

abundance: once
v_gene: TRBV6-5
CDR3aa: ASSVTSGGSYEQY

abundance: once
v_gene: TRBV7-3
CDR3aa: ASSSSPTDTQY

abundance: -
v_gene: TRBV27
CDR3aa: ASSEQGSYRPQH

abundance: -
v_gene: TRBV7-9
CDR3aa: ASSSTTSGGKDEQF

abundance: -
v_gene: TRBV5-8
CDR3aa: ASSSGQEY

abundance: -
v_gene: TRBV27
CDR3aa: ASSLGTGGYAEKLF